This entry lists 32 T cell receptor beta chains sequenced from one sample in a study of sequential checkpoint blockade in melanoma. Treatment indicated: randomized to nivolumab then ipilimumab (arm A) or the reverse (arm B). TCRdb's table, derived via immunoSEQ multiplex PCR, lists solely in-frame clones and lacks some. Found here are approximately 17,000 clones, approximately 80% of them singletons; the top ten hold 12%. Sequencing used CD8+ T cells sorted from blood (inferred from file names), obtained from a patient given nivolumab and ipilimumab in sequence. The receptors here all came from a human donor with melanoma.

The chain combines TRBV2 with TRBJ2-7, with 8 bases that match TRBD1. The CDR3 totals 14 residues. Germline CDR1 and CDR2: SNHLY and FYNNEI. The J segment lost 2 bases and the V segment lost 10 bases, leaving 10 bases of the junction unmatched. The CDR3, as DNA: TGTGCCACCAACGGACAGGGAGGAACCTACGAGCAGTACTTC. Protein sequence: CATNGQGGTYEQYF.

J is TRBJ2-7 and V is TRBV6-5; 10 bases map to TRBD2. The CDR3 has 15 amino acids. Germline assignment: CDR1 MNHEY and CDR2 SVGAGI. The junction had 2 bases not matched to a gene; V was cut back by 0 bases and J by 3 bases. CDR3 DNA: TGTGCCAGCAGTTACTCGAGCGGGAGGGTCTACGAGCAGTACTTC. Its translation is CASSYSSGRVYEQYF.

V usage is TRBV19 and J usage is TRBJ2-6, with a tentative D call TRBD1 (5 bases). V lost 1 base to trimming and J lost 1 base, with 5 bases between them. The germline CDR1 and CDR2 sequences are LNHDA and SQIVND (reference sequence). The CDR3 is 15 residues long. CDR3 in DNA: TGTGCCAGTAGTATAGGACAGTCTGGGGCCAACGTCCTGACTTTC. It codes for CASSIGQSGANVLTF.

The genes are TRBV5-4 and TRBJ2-7; TRBD1 matches 8 bases. Germline CDR1 is SGHNT and CDR2 is YYREEE (reference sequence). This CDR3 contains 14 residues. With 5 bases clipped from V and 3 bases from J, the junction kept 7 bases outside the gene matches. The CDR3 region is CASSPGQGGYEQYF. CDR3 coding DNA: TGTGCCAGCAGTCCTGGACAGGGTGGCTACGAGCAGTACTTC.

This clone showed up just once. The chain uses TRBV5-4 and TRBJ2-7; 13 positions match TRBD2. Trimming cost V 5 bases and J 3 bases; bases outside gene matches: 8. Looked up from germline, CDR1 is SGHNT and CDR2 is YYREEE (reference sequence). The CDR3 is 16 amino acids. CDR3 residues: CASSLWGTSGNYEQYF. As DNA, the CDR3 is TGTGCCAGCAGTTTGTGGGGGACTAGCGGGAACTACGAGCAGTACTTC.

The V gene is TRBV30, the J gene TRBJ1-2; D is uncertain. The length of the CDR3 is 13 residues. Per germline, CDR1 GTSNPN and CDR2 SVGIG (reference sequence). The germline V and J ends were trimmed by 7 bases and 4 bases, with 16 bases remaining between them. CDR3 DNA sequence: TGTGCCTCGACGGGGATTATGGGCTATGGCTACACCTTC. It encodes CASTGIMGYGYTF.

The chain combines TRBV7-9 with TRBJ1-3, with D maybe TRBD1 (5 bases). V was shortened by 1 base and J by 1 base, with 11 bases between the two germline ends. Germline V gives CDR1 SEHNR, CDR2 FQNEAQ (reference sequence). The CDR3 is 16 amino acids. The CDR3 region has the DNA TGTGCCAGCAGCTTAGGGGCTGCAGGGTCTGGAAACACCATATATTTT. This codes for CASSLGAAGSGNTIYF. Full variable domain (rest looked up from reference TRBV7-9 and TRBJ1-3): DTGVSQNPRHKITKRGQNVTFRCDPISEHNRLYWYRQTLGQGPEFLTYFQNEAQLEKSRLLSDRFSAERPKGSFSTLEIQRTEQGDSAMYLCASSLGAAGSGNTIYFGEGSWLTVV.

The chain uses TRBV18 and TRBJ2-1, with 7 bases that match TRBD1. The V segment lost 2 bases and the J segment 4 bases; nucleotides outside the gene matches: 8. The germline V gene has CDR1 KGHSH and CDR2 LQKENI. There are 16 residues in the CDR3. For the CDR3, the DNA is TGTGCCAGCTCACCAAGACAGGGCTCCCGTTACAATGAGCAGTTCTTC. It yields the protein CASSPRQGSRYNEQFF.

V usage is TRBV15 and J usage is TRBJ2-7; D is uncertain. Trimming left V 2 bases short and J 0 bases short, with 5 bases between. Looked up from germline, CDR1 is LNHNV and CDR2 is YYDKDF (reference sequence). This CDR3 spans 13 amino acids. CDR3 DNA: TGTGCCACCAGCAGATCGAGCTCCTACGAGCAGTACTTC. Translated, it gives CATSRSSSYEQYF.

The V and J genes are TRBV2 and TRBJ1-1; D may be TRBD1 (5 bases). This CDR3 contains 13 residues. V was pared by 1 base and J by 5 bases, with 8 bases between. CDR1 SNHLY and CDR2 FYNNEI come from the germline V gene. CDR3: CASSEGGATEAFF. Written as DNA, the CDR3 is TGTGCCAGCAGTGAAGGTGGGGCGACTGAAGCTTTCTTT. The entire variable domain, with the rest obtained from reference TRBV2 and TRBJ1-1, is as follows: EPEVTQTPSHQVTQMGQEVILRCVPISNHLYFYWYRQILGQKVEFLVSFYNNEISEKSEIFDDQFSVERPDGSNFTLKIRSTKLEDSAMYFCASSEGGATEAFFGQGTRLTVV.

This sequence joins TRBV28 and TRBJ1-5; 7 bases agree with TRBD1. Germline V gene lookup returns CDR1 MDHEN and CDR2 SYDVKM. The J segment lost 5 bases and the V segment lost 3 bases, leaving 4 bases of the junction unmatched. The CDR3 runs to 14 residues. CDR3 in DNA: TGTGCCAGCAGTTTTCGGGACAGTCATCAGCCCCAGCATTTT. Translating gives CASSFRDSHQPQHF.

This clone was picked up a small number of times. CDR3 protein: CATFSGGGELFF. Written as DNA, the CDR3 is TGTGCCACCTTCAGTGGTGGCGGGGAGCTGTTTTTT. The chain recombines TRBV19 with TRBJ2-2; D not resolved. Looked up from germline, CDR1 is LNHDA and CDR2 is SQIVND (reference sequence). V was clipped by 10 bases and J by 7 bases, with 13 bases between them. The CDR3 loop spans 12 amino acids.

The chain links TRBV9 to TRBJ2-7; D uncertain. Germline values: CDR1 SGDLS, CDR2 YYNGEE. Trimming stripped 0 bases from V and 2 bases from J, with 9 bases between. The CDR3 spans 14 residues. The CDR3 region has the DNA TGTGCCAGCAGCGTAGACAGTTCCCCCTACGAGCAGTACTTC. Residues: CASSVDSSPYEQYF.

The genes are TRBV19 and TRBJ1-3, with D possibly matching TRBD1 (5 bases). The CDR3 totals 13 residues. The ends were cut back, 7 bases at V and 2 bases at J, with 9 bases in the middle. Per germline, CDR1 LNHDA and CDR2 SQIVND (reference sequence). The CDR3 DNA reads TGTGCCAGTACCCCAGGGCCTGGAAACACCATATATTTT. Protein sequence: CASTPGPGNTIYF. Filled out from reference TRBV19 and TRBJ1-3, the complete variable domain reads DGGITQSPKYLFRKEGQNVTLSCEQNLNHDAMYWYRQDPGQGLRLIYYSQIVNDFQKGDIAEGYSVSREKKESFPLTVTSAQKNPTAFYLCASTPGPGNTIYFGEGSWLTVV.

This chain connects TRBV7-9 to TRBJ2-5; 7 nucleotides match TRBD1. TRBJ2-7 explains the end of the DNA better; the J call may be wrong. The CDR3 is 14 amino acids. CDR1 and CDR2 (germline): SEHNR, FQNEAQ (reference sequence). The CDR3 reads CASSLETGPHEQYF. The CDR3 bases are TGTGCCAGCAGCTTAGAGACAGGGCCCCACGAGCAGTACTTC.

The chain carries TRBV6-5 and TRBJ2-7, with 10 bases matching TRBD1. This CDR3 has 14 amino acids. Germline lookup yields CDR1 MNHEY and CDR2 SVGAGI. V shed 5 bases, J shed 4 bases, and the junction held 5 bases outside the gene matches. Here the CDR3 reads CASSPRDRGYEQYF. CDR3 nucleotides: TGTGCCAGCAGTCCCCGGGACAGGGGTTACGAGCAGTACTTC.

This clone was picked up a small number of times. This rearrangement joins TRBV7-9 to TRBJ1-2; D is unclear. This CDR3 is built from 15 residues. V was shortened by 6 bases and J by 3 bases, with 17 bases between the two germline ends. Germline V lookup: CDR1 SEHNR, CDR2 FQNEAQ (reference sequence). CDR3: CASSLPSGKYYGYTF. In DNA, the CDR3 is TGTGCCAGCAGTTTACCAAGCGGGAAGTACTATGGCTACACCTTC.

This rearrangement joins TRBV19 to TRBJ1-1, with unresolved D. Germline values: CDR1 LNHDA, CDR2 SQIVND (reference sequence). Trimming removed 1 base from V and 7 bases from J, with 10 bases in between. The CDR3 consists of 13 residues. CDR3 in DNA: TGTGCCAGTAGTATAGCGGACGGGAATGAAGCTTTCTTT. Protein: CASSIADGNEAFF. The entire variable domain, with the rest obtained from reference TRBV19 and TRBJ1-1, is as follows: DGGITQSPKYLFRKEGQNVTLSCEQNLNHDAMYWYRQDPGQGLRLIYYSQIVNDFQKGDIAEGYSVSREKKESFPLTVTSAQKNPTAFYLCASSIADGNEAFFGQGTRLTVV.

J is TRBJ1-1 and V is TRBV4-3; D is uncertain. The V and J ends lost 0 bases and 6 bases respectively, with 11 bases between them. Germline loops: CDR1 LGHNA, CDR2 YSLEER. The CDR3 is made up of 14 amino acids. CDR3 sequence reads: CASSQETAGSEAFF. The CDR3 bases are TGCGCCAGCAGCCAAGAAACTGCCGGGTCTGAAGCTTTCTTT.

The chain is built from TRBV4-1 and TRBJ1-1; 9 bases are a match to TRBD1. Germline-derived CDR1 and CDR2 are MGHRA and YSYEKL. CDR3 length equals 15 residues. The V segment lost 2 bases and the J segment 6 bases; nucleotides outside the gene matches: 7. The CDR3 region has the DNA TGCGCCAGCAGCCAAACGGGACAGGGTGGACCTGAAGCTTTCTTT. This translates into CASSQTGQGGPEAFF.

The rearrangement uses TRBV13 and TRBJ2-7, with 8 positions matching TRBD2. V gave up 0 bases and J gave up 4 bases; unmatched junction bases: 2. Germline lookup yields CDR1 PRHDT and CDR2 FYEKMQ (reference sequence). The CDR3 totals 14 residues. CDR3 bases: TGTGCCAGCAGCTTAGGACTAGCGGCATACGAGCAGTACTTC. As protein: CASSLGLAAYEQYF.

This clone showed up just once. This rearrangement joins TRBV15 to TRBJ2-6; no reliable D call. Germline-derived CDR1 and CDR2 are LNHNV and YYDKDF (reference sequence). There are 15 residues in the CDR3. The V and J ends lost 3 bases and 4 bases respectively, with 10 bases between them. Written as DNA, the CDR3 is TGTGCCACCAGCAGCCCACCCGGGGGGGCCAACGTCCTGACTTTC. Residues: CATSSPPGGANVLTF.

The rearrangement joins TRBV29-1 to TRBJ2-7; TRBD1 matches at 9 bases. J gave up 6 bases and V 3 bases, and 9 bases lay outside the gene matches. Germline V gene lookup returns CDR1 SQVTM and CDR2 ANQGSEA. The CDR3 has 14 residues. The CDR3 here is CSVELRDRVFEQYF. The CDR3 DNA reads as TGCAGCGTTGAGCTCCGGGACAGGGTTTTCGAGCAGTACTTC.

The V and J genes are TRBV4-1 and TRBJ2-7, with 7 bases that match TRBD2. The germline V gene has CDR1 MGHRA and CDR2 YSYEKL. Germline trimming cut 3 bases from V and 2 bases from J; bases unmatched to any gene: 4. This CDR3 has 14 amino acids. The CDR3, as DNA: TGCGCCAGCAGCCAGGCCGGGGGGACCTACGAGCAGTACTTC. Its translation: CASSQAGGTYEQYF.

The chain links TRBV19 to TRBJ2-7, with D perhaps matching TRBD1 (6 bases). Germline V gene data show CDR1 as LNHDA and CDR2 as SQIVND (reference sequence). The V end lost 6 bases, the J end lost 0 bases, and 9 bases lay between the germline ends. The CDR3 is made up of 13 amino acids. The CDR3 protein is CASSPGVSYEQYF. The CDR3 nucleotides read TGTGCCAGTAGCCCAGGGGTCTCCTACGAGCAGTACTTC.

The chain employs TRBV6-5 and TRBJ2-7, with 10 positions matching TRBD1. Germline CDR1 and CDR2: MNHEY and SVGAGI. V lost 4 bases and J lost 2; bases outside the gene matches: 8. This CDR3 has 16 residues. The CDR3 is CASSSLTGTGAYEQYF. The CDR3 nucleotides read TGTGCCAGCAGTTCACTCACCGGGACAGGGGCCTACGAGCAGTACTTC.

The chain combines TRBV5-1 with TRBJ1-2, with 8 nucleotides matching TRBD1. This CDR3 is built from 13 residues. Germline V gives CDR1 SGHRS, CDR2 YFSETQ. V shed 5 bases, J shed 8 bases, and the junction held 8 bases outside the gene matches. Here the CDR3 reads CASRPGGAQGYTF. The DNA for the CDR3 is TGCGCCAGCAGGCCAGGGGGCGCGCAAGGCTACACCTTC.

The V and J genes are TRBV5-1 and TRBJ2-7; no clear D gene. CDR3 length equals 13 residues. Trimming left V 6 bases short and J 7 bases short, with 17 bases between. CDR1 is SGHRS and CDR2 is YFSETQ in the germline V gene. As DNA, the CDR3 is TGCGCCAGCACCCCCGAGTCCCACCGGGAGCAGTACTTC. It is translated as CASTPESHREQYF.

The chain is built from TRBV6-5 and TRBJ2-7; tentative D call: TRBD1 (6 bases). CDR3 length: 10 residues. V was cut by 10 bases and J by 4 bases, with 8 bases left in between. Germline V gives CDR1 MNHEY, CDR2 SVGAGI. Here the CDR3 reads CAIGQYEQYF. The CDR3 DNA reads as TGTGCCATCGGACAGTACGAGCAGTACTTC.

This chain connects TRBV9 to TRBJ2-1; 8 bases line up with TRBD2. The CDR3 extends over 16 amino acids. With V trimmed by 1 base and J by 4 bases, 7 bases remained unmatched. Germline loops: CDR1 SGDLS, CDR2 YYNGEE. The CDR3 coding sequence is TGTGCCAGCAGCGTAACGGCGGGAGGTATTTACAATGAGCAGTTCTTC. As protein: CASSVTAGGIYNEQFF.

The V call is TRBV27, the J call TRBJ2-7; 7 bases map to TRBD1. This CDR3 has 16 amino acids. J lost 1 base, V lost 5 bases, and 11 bases had no gene match. Germline V gene data show CDR1 as MNHEY and CDR2 as SMNVEV (reference sequence). This CDR3 is CASSTLDRQGSYEQYF. The CDR3 DNA is TGTGCCAGCAGTACCCTGGACAGGCAGGGGTCCTACGAGCAGTACTTC.

By share of the sample, this clone is large. The rearrangement joins TRBV4-1 to TRBJ1-4; D is ambiguous. Germline V gives CDR1 MGHRA, CDR2 YSYEKL. The CDR3 has 18 amino acids. Trimming removed 1 base from V and 2 bases from J, with 17 bases in between. CDR3 bases: TGCGCCAGCAGCCAAGGGGCCGATTTGAGGGCTACTAATGAAAAACTGTTTTTT. It specifies CASSQGADLRATNEKLFF.